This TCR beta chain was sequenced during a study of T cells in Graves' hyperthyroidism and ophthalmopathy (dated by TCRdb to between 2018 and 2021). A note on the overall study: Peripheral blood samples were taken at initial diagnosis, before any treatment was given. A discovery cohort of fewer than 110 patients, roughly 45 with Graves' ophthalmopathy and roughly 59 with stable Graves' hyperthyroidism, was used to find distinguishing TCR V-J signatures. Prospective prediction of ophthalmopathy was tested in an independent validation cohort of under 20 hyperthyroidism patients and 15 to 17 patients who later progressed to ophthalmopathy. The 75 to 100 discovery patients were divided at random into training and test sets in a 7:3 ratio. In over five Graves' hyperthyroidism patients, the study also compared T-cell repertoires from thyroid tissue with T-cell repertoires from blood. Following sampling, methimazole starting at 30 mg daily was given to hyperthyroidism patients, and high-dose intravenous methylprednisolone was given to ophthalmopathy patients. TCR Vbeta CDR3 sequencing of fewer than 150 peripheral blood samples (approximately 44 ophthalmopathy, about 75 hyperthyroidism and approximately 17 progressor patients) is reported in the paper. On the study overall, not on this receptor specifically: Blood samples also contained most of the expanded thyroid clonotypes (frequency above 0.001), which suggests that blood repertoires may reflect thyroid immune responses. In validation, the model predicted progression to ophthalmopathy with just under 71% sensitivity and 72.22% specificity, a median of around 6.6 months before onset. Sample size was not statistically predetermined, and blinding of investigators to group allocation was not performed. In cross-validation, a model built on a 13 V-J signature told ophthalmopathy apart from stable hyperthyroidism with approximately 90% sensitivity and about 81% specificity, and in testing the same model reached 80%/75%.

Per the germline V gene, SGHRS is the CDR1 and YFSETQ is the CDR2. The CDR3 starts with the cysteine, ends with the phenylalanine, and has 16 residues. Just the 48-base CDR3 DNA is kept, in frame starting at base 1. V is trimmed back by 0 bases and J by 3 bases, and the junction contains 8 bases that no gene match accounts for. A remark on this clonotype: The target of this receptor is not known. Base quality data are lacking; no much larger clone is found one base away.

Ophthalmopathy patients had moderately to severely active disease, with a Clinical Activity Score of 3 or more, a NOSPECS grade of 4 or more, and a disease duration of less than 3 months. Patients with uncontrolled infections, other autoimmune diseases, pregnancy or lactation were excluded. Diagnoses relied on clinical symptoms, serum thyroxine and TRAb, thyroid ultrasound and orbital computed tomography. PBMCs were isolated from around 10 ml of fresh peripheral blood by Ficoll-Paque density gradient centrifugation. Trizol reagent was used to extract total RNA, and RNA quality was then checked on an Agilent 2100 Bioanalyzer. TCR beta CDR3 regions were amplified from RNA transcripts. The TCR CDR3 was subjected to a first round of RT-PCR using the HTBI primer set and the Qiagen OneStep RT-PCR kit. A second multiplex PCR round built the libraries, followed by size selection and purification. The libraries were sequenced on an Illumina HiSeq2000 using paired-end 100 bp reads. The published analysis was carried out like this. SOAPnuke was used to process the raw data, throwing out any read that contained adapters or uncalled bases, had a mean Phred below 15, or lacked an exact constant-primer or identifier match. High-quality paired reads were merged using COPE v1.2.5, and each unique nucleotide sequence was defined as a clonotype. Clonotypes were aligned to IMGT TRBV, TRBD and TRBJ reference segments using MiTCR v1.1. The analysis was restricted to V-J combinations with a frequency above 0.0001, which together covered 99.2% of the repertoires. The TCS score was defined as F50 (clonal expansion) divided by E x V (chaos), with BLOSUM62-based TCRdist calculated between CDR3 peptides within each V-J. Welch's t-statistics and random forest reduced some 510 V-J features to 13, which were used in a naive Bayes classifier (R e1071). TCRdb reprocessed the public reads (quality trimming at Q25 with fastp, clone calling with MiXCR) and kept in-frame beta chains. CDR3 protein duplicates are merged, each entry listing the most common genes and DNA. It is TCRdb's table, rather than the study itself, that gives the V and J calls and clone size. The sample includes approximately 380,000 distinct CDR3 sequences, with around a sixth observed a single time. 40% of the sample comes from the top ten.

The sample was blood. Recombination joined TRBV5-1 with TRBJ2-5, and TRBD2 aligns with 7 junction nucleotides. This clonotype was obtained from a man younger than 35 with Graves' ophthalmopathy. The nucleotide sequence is TGCGCCAGCAGCTTGGCCGTAGCGGGCGTTAAAGAGACCCAGTACTTC. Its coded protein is CASSLAVAGVKETQYF.